The clone carrying this T cell receptor beta chain was detected ten times or more. The antigen is not known. The sample originates from a study of T-cell reconstitution after alpha-beta-depleted transplantation in children. The study, taken as a whole, reports: Some patients' high day-60 TCRbeta diversity was attributed to recipient cells surviving conditioning.

V gave up 6 bases and J gave up 2 bases; unmatched junction bases: 10. The CDR3 loop spans 15 amino acids. Germline loops: CDR1 DFQATT, CDR2 SNEGSKA (reference sequence). Construction of the TCRbeta library involved unique molecular identifiers. MiXCR, applied by TCRdb to the PCR reads, yields one record per CDR3 protein. The repertoire includes 550,000 to 800,000 distinct CDR3 sequences, about an eighth of them detected once, and 0.65% to 0.9% sits in the top ten. This sequence originates from a girl aged 2-10 years with congenital amegakaryocytic thrombocytopenia, due to receive a stem cell transplant. Source: PBMCs, taken before TCRalphabeta/CD19-depleted stem cell transplant. V is TRBV20-1 and J is TRBJ2-3, with 8 bases that match TRBD2. Here the CDR3 reads CSAPILAGDTDTQYF. The CDR3 DNA reads TGCAGTGCCCCGATCCTAGCGGGCGACACAGATACGCAGTATTTT.